The text below deals with one T cell receptor (beta chain). What it recognizes is unknown. Healthy people donating bone marrow made up the donors. This specimen comes from a study of cytomegalovirus exposure and HLA in healthy donors. Study findings and constraints: Some V segments, TRBV6-2 and TRBV6-3 among them, were indistinguishable and were therefore excluded. Later on, an analysis tied approximately 17,000 TCR beta sequences to HLA alleles at 0.05 false discovery rate.

This CDR3 is 14 amino acids long. Per germline, CDR1 SGHTA and CDR2 FQGTGA. The V gene lost 9 bases and the J gene lost 4 bases, with 15 bases spanning the gap. The PCR ran on 60 Vbeta and 13 Jbeta primers. Assay: immunoSEQ multiplex PCR; the TCRdb copy retains only in-frame clones and omits some. This sample has approximately 140,000 clones, with over 70% found just once. The genes are TRBV7-3 and TRBJ1-4; D is ambiguous. Sequencing input: PBMCs. The sequence was obtained from a male donor in good health and CMV-seronegative. The CDR3 sequence is CARTLEAYNEKLFF. The CDR3 coding sequence is TGTGCCAGGACCCTAGAGGCCTATAATGAAAAACTGTTTTTT.